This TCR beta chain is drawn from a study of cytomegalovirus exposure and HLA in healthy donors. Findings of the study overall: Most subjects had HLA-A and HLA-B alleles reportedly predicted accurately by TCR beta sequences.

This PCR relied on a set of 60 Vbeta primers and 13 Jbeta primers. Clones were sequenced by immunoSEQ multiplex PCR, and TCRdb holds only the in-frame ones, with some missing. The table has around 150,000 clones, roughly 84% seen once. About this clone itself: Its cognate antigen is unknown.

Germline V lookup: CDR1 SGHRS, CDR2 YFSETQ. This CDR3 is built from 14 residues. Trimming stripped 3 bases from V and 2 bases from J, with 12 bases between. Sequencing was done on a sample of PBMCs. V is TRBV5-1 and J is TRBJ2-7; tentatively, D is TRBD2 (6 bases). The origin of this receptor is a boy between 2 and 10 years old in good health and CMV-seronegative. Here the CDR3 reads CASSSVSSAYEQYF. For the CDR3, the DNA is TGCGCCAGCAGCTCCGTGTCTAGCGCCTACGAGCAGTACTTC.